This TCR beta chain emerged from a study of T cells in tuberculosis. Overall study context: The T cells targeted glucose monomycolate, a mycobacterial lipid, via CD1B. This South African cohort compared adolescents with or without latent tuberculosis against adults with active tuberculosis.

Study outcomes and limitations: Samples were chosen by availability of cryopreserved specimens. GEM motif frequencies gave roughly 65% accuracy; the GMM repertoire gave almost 90%.

Sequenced by immunoSEQ multiplex PCR; TCRdb stores in-frame clones only, minus some. The top ten hold over 2% of the sample, which has some 31,000 clones, roughly 90% seen once. This clone was counted a single time. Its target is unknown. V lost 6 bases to trimming and J lost 6 bases; unmatched junction nucleotides: 7. The CDR3 covers 13 residues. The germline V gene encodes CDR1 SNHLY and CDR2 FYNNEI. Sequencing input: PBMCs. The clonotype comes from a donor between 10 and 35 years old with latent tuberculosis or without tuberculosis infection. The V and J genes are TRBV2 and TRBJ1-2; 7 bases agree with TRBD1. CDR3 amino acids: CASSGQAGDGYTF. Written as DNA, the CDR3 is TGTGCCAGCAGCGGACAGGCTGGGGATGGCTACACCTTC.